This T cell receptor beta chain derives from a study of T-cell memory formation after mild COVID-19. Germline lookup yields CDR1 DFQATT and CDR2 SNEGSKA (reference sequence). This CDR3 spans 14 amino acids. V shed 6 bases, J shed 6 bases, and the junction held 13 bases outside the gene matches. Notes on this clonotype: Antigen specificity is unknown.

General study points: That cross-reactive memory joined was suggested by some responding clones appearing in pre-infection memory.

The 5'RACE method, run with constant-segment primers, produced TCR alpha and TCR beta cDNA libraries (carrying sample barcodes and UMIs). TCRdb re-called the 5' RACE reads through MiXCR, storing one row per CDR3 protein. The sample has about 470,000 distinct CDR3 sequences, around 25% seen once; the top ten hold approximately 12%. The sample taken for sequencing was PBMCs or a T cell subset sorted from them (not recorded which). The chain uses TRBV20-1 and TRBJ1-2; 7 bases match TRBD1. The receptor was derived from an adult woman who had mild COVID-19 (a few samples of this study predate the infection). Cell type and time point are not known. The CDR3 loop reads CSAPGGGAVNGYTF. In nucleotides, the CDR3 is TGCAGTGCCCCAGGAGGGGGCGCGGTGAATGGCTACACCTTC.